This TCR beta chain came from a study of cytomegalovirus exposure and HLA in healthy donors. Overall study: In an earlier analysis, 90 million to 130 million unique TCR beta sequences were found from about 190 million T cells.

This PCR relied on a set of 60 Vbeta primers and 13 Jbeta primers. Generated by immunoSEQ multiplex PCR, the TCRdb table keeps only in-frame clones and is missing some. This sample has some 140,000 clones, with under 80% found just once. CDR1 is SNHLY and CDR2 is FYNNEI in the germline V gene. The CDR3 is 15 residues long. The V segment lost 6 bases and the J segment 1 base; nucleotides outside the gene matches: 4. This chain links TRBV2 with TRBJ2-1, with 9 nucleotides matching TRBD2. This TCR was recovered from a man aged 25-40 years in good health and CMV-seronegative. Sequencing used PBMCs. CDR3 sequence: CASRTSGGSYNEQFF. CDR3 bases: TGTGCCAGCAGAACCAGCGGGGGGTCCTACAATGAGCAGTTCTTC.